This passage covers 30 T cell receptor beta chains from one sample sequenced in a study of cytomegalovirus exposure and HLA in healthy donors. The PCR was carried out with 60 Vbeta primers and 13 Jbeta primers. Here immunoSEQ multiplex PCR was the method, and the copy in TCRdb shows in-frame clones only, minus some. The profile shows about 83,000 clones, around 79% of them singletons. The sequencing sample was made of PBMCs. These receptor sequences come from a man aged 18-30 years in good health and CMV-seropositive.

The J gene is TRBJ1-2, the V gene TRBV29-1; TRBD1 agrees at 10 bases. The V gene end was trimmed by 6 bases and the J gene end by 0 bases; junction bases not matched to a gene: 16. The CDR3 is made up of 18 amino acids. CDR1 SQVTM and CDR2 ANQGSEA come from the germline V gene. Here the CDR3 DNA reads TGCAGCGTGGGGGAGAGGGGGGGACAGGGGTCTACTAACTATGGCTACACCTTC. Protein: CSVGERGGQGSTNYGYTF.

This chain links TRBV29-1 with TRBJ2-3; TRBD2 matches at 10 bases. CDR3 length: 15 residues. V was pared by 3 bases and J by 4 bases, with 7 bases of the junction left unmatched. Germline CDR1 SQVTM, CDR2 ANQGSEA. CDR3 residues: CSVDASGRLADTQYF. Written as DNA, the CDR3 is TGCAGCGTTGATGCTAGCGGGAGACTGGCAGATACGCAGTATTTT.

The CDR3 DNA reads as TGTGCCTCGGAGGCAGATACGCAGTATTTT. Translated: CASEADTQYF. This chain joins TRBV5-5 and TRBJ2-3; tentative D call: TRBD2 (5 bases). Germline V CDR1 and CDR2: SGHKS, YYEKEE (reference sequence). V lost 10 bases and J 4 bases, leaving 7 bases between the germline ends. The CDR3 runs 10 residues.

V and J are TRBV28 and TRBJ1-1; 7 positions match TRBD1. V dropped 10 bases and J dropped 1; count of bases not matched to a gene: 9. CDR3 length equals 14 residues. From germline, CDR1 is MDHEN and CDR2 SYDVKM. The CDR3 DNA is TGTGCCAACAAGGGGGCTGGTGAGAACACTGAAGCTTTCTTT. As protein: CANKGAGENTEAFF.

The V call is TRBV13, the J call TRBJ2-1; the D is unclear. V was cut by 11 bases and J by 0 bases, with 11 bases left in between. This CDR3 comprises 13 residues. Germline V gene lookup returns CDR1 PRHDT and CDR2 FYEKMQ (reference sequence). The CDR3 sequence is CARRSSSYNEQFF. CDR3 sequence (DNA): TGTGCCCGCCGAAGTAGCTCCTACAATGAGCAGTTCTTC.

The V and J genes are TRBV5-6 and TRBJ2-1; perhaps TRBD1 as D (6 bases). V lost 0 bases to trimming and J lost 8 bases, with 9 bases between them. The CDR3 covers 13 residues. CDR1 and CDR2 from the germline V gene are SGHDT and YYEEEE. The CDR3 DNA sequence: TGTGCCAGCAGCTTGGTAGGACAGCATGAGCAGTTCTTC. It codes for CASSLVGQHEQFF.

The chain combines TRBV7-9 with TRBJ1-1, with no clear D. The CDR3 covers 14 residues. The V gene lost 1 base and the J gene lost 3 bases, with 9 bases spanning the gap. Germline values: CDR1 SEHNR, CDR2 FQNEAQ (reference sequence). In DNA, the CDR3 is TGTGCCAGCAGCTTAGGGGGAGCGTACACTGAAGCTTTCTTT. The encoded protein is CASSLGGAYTEAFF.

The chain joins TRBV4-1 to TRBJ2-6; 7 bases line up with TRBD1. Germline CDR1 MGHRA, CDR2 YSYEKL. The CDR3 is 18 residues long. The V and J ends lost 3 bases and 2 bases, in that order; junction bases with no gene match: 10. CDR3 loop: CASSHKARGFTGANVLTF. The CDR3 nucleotides read TGCGCCAGCAGCCACAAGGCCAGGGGGTTTACTGGGGCCAACGTCCTGACTTTC.

The V gene is TRBV6-5, the J gene TRBJ2-3; D is unresolved. This CDR3 comprises 13 residues. Trimming pared 4 bases from V and 4 bases from J, leaving 9 bases between. Germline loops: CDR1 MNHEY, CDR2 SVGAGI. Here the CDR3 DNA reads TGTGCCAGCAGTTCCAACATGGCAGATACGCAGTATTTT. Its protein product is CASSSNMADTQYF.

This clone was observed a handful of times. Only one base separates this from a far larger clonotype, so it likely reflects a read error. The same CDR3 can be traced to other DNA sequences in this sample. The chain has TRBV29-1 and TRBJ2-7; possibly TRBD2 for D (6 bases). V dropped 6 bases and J dropped 4 bases, with 22 bases sitting between them. This CDR3 has 15 residues. Germline assignment: CDR1 SQVTM and CDR2 ANQGSEA. The CDR3 is CSVSPWTGSVYEQYF. In nucleotides, the CDR3 is TGCAGCGTGAGCCCCTGGACCGGGAGCGTATACGAGCAGTACTTC.

CDR3 nucleotides: TGTGCCCACGCTAGCGTCCAAGGGGACAATGAGCAGTTCTTC. It yields the protein CAHASVQGDNEQFF. The chain recombines TRBV30 with TRBJ2-1; the D gene is possibly TRBD2 (6 bases). Deletions cut 8 bases from V and 5 bases from J, with 19 bases between. This CDR3 spans 14 amino acids. Germline CDR1 and CDR2: GTSNPN and SVGIG (reference sequence).

The rearrangement joins TRBV6-1 to TRBJ2-3, with TRBD1 matching 8 bases. This CDR3 spans 14 amino acids. Germline CDR1 MNHNS, CDR2 SASEGT. Trimming cost V 4 bases and J 4 bases; bases outside gene matches: 4. The DNA for the CDR3 is TGTGCCAGCAGTGCCCGGGACAGGCCAGATACGCAGTATTTT. It encodes CASSARDRPDTQYF.

This rearrangement joins TRBV18 to TRBJ1-2; tentative D call: TRBD1 (6 bases). The V gene lost 4 bases and the J gene lost 2 bases, with 11 bases spanning the gap. The length of the CDR3 is 14 residues. Germline CDR1 KGHSH, CDR2 LQKENI. CDR3 amino acids: CASSRETGNYGYTF. CDR3 nucleotides: TGTGCCAGCTCACGCGAGACAGGAAACTATGGCTACACCTTC.

The chain carries TRBV2 and TRBJ1-4, with 7 bases aligning to TRBD1. CDR1 and CDR2 from the germline V gene are SNHLY and FYNNEI. CDR3 size: 15 residues. V was pared by 6 bases and J by 2 bases, with 6 bases of the junction left unmatched. The CDR3: CASRIQTGTNEKLFF. CDR3 in DNA: TGTGCCAGCAGGATCCAGACAGGGACTAATGAAAAACTGTTTTTT. The full variable domain, its missing parts supplied by reference TRBV2 and TRBJ1-4, is EPEVTQTPSHQVTQMGQEVILRCVPISNHLYFYWYRQILGQKVEFLVSFYNNEISEKSEIFDDQFSVERPDGSNFTLKIRSTKLEDSAMYFCASRIQTGTNEKLFFGSGTQLSVL.

This clone appeared a few times. The chain couples TRBV7-8 to TRBJ2-1; 8 bases fit TRBD1. In germline, CDR1 is SGHVS, CDR2 FQNEAQ. The CDR3 sequence is 13 residues long. V shed 5 bases, J shed 8 bases, and the junction held 5 bases outside the gene matches. In DNA form, the CDR3 reads TGTGCCAGCAGCCCGAAGGACAGGGATGAGCAGTTCTTC. Translated, it gives CASSPKDRDEQFF.

This sequence joins TRBV29-1 and TRBJ1-1; weak D call: TRBD1 (5 bases). Germline loops: CDR1 SQVTM, CDR2 ANQGSEA. The CDR3 consists of 15 residues. Trimming left V 2 bases short and J 3 bases short, with 16 bases between. The CDR3 nucleotides read TGCAGCGTTGAATCTAGTAGGGGAATTTACACTGAAGCTTTCTTT. It translates to CSVESSRGIYTEAFF.

V is TRBV9 and J is TRBJ1-3; D ambiguous. Trimming shortened V by 0 bases and J by 0 bases, and 13 bases separated the two germline ends. This CDR3 contains 17 residues. From germline, CDR1 is SGDLS and CDR2 YYNGEE. Here the CDR3 DNA reads TGTGCCAGCAGCGTAGTATCTATCCGAAGCTCTGGAAACACCATATATTTT. It yields the protein CASSVVSIRSSGNTIYF.

The rearrangement joins TRBV6-6 to TRBJ2-3; 9 bases align to TRBD2. CDR3 length: 15 amino acids. V was pared by 4 bases and J by 3 bases, with 5 bases of the junction left unmatched. Germline CDR1 is MNHNY and CDR2 is SVGAGI (reference sequence). CDR3 in amino acids: CASSLAGGGTDTQYF. The CDR3 nucleotides are TGTGCCAGCAGTTTGGCGGGAGGGGGGACAGATACGCAGTATTTT.

This clone came up once. The chain is built from TRBV5-1 and TRBJ2-3, with D possibly TRBD2 on 6 matching bases. This CDR3 has 11 residues. Germline CDR1 is SGHRS and CDR2 is YFSETQ. The V end was cut by 7 bases, the J end by 6 bases, with 9 bases between. Here the CDR3 reads CASSGGDTQYF. The CDR3 nucleotides read TGCGCCAGCTCAGGAGGGGATACGCAGTATTTT.

V is TRBV27 and J is TRBJ2-7; 9 positions match TRBD2. J was trimmed by 7 bases and V by 5 bases; bases with no gene match: 9. CDR3 size: 14 residues. Germline V CDR1 and CDR2: MNHEY, SMNVEV (reference sequence). The DNA for the CDR3 is TGTGCCAGCAGTCCGAGAGGACTAGCGTGGGAGCAGTACTTC. Encoded protein: CASSPRGLAWEQYF.

The V and J genes are TRBV6-1 and TRBJ2-3; no clear D gene. V was shortened by 2 bases and J by 0 bases, with 9 bases between the two germline ends. The CDR3 has 15 amino acids. Germline loops: CDR1 MNHNS, CDR2 SASEGT. The CDR3 nucleotides are TGTGCCAGCAGTGAAACCACTCCGAGCACAGATACGCAGTATTTT. Its translation: CASSETTPSTDTQYF.

The chain recombines TRBV9 with TRBJ2-2, with 7 bases identical to TRBD1. The V gene end was trimmed by 4 bases and the J gene end by 1 base; junction bases not matched to a gene: 4. Per the germline V gene, CDR1 is SGDLS and CDR2 is YYNGEE. The CDR3 spans 15 residues. In DNA form, the CDR3 reads TGTGCCAGCAGCTTTGGACAGGTGAACACCGGGGAGCTGTTTTTT. This codes for CASSFGQVNTGELFF. Together with reference TRBV9 and TRBJ2-2, the CDR3 gives the full variable domain: DSGVTQTPKHLITATGQRVTLRCSPRSGDLSVYWYQQSLDQGLQFLIQYYNGEERAKGNILERFSAQQFPDLHSELNLSSLELGDSALYFCASSFGQVNTGELFFGEGSRLTVL.

This chain uses TRBV29-1 with TRBJ1-2, with D possibly matching TRBD1 (5 bases). This CDR3 is 13 amino acids long. Germline lookup yields CDR1 SQVTM and CDR2 ANQGSEA. The V gene lost 7 bases and the J gene lost 2 bases, with 14 bases spanning the gap. The CDR3 bases are TGCAGCGCCCGGGGGGAGGGCAACTATGGCTACACCTTC. Translating gives CSARGEGNYGYTF.

The chain couples TRBV5-1 to TRBJ2-7, with a weak D call TRBD2 (5 bases). Germline CDR1 is SGHRS and CDR2 is YFSETQ. CDR3 length: 14 residues. The V end was cut by 4 bases, the J end by 1 base, with 12 bases between. The CDR3 nucleotides are TGCGCCAGCAGCCCCGGGATTATGTCCTACGAGCAGTACTTC. Translating it yields CASSPGIMSYEQYF.

V usage is TRBV30 and J usage is TRBJ1-1; D ambiguous. Trimming stripped 8 bases from V and 4 bases from J, with 20 bases between. Germline CDR1 and CDR2: GTSNPN and SVGIG (reference sequence). The CDR3 extends over 14 amino acids. This CDR3 reads CAPHSGPRGTEAFF. Here the CDR3 DNA reads TGTGCCCCCCATTCGGGCCCCCGGGGCACTGAAGCTTTCTTT.

V is TRBV29-1 and J is TRBJ1-2; perhaps TRBD1 as D (5 bases). This CDR3 region has 16 residues. CDR1 and CDR2 from the germline V gene are SQVTM and ANQGSEA. The V and J ends lost 6 bases and 2 bases respectively, with 22 bases between them. The CDR3 nucleotides are TGCAGCGTCGCGGGGCAGGGTAACTTCTTAAACTATGGCTACACCTTC. Protein sequence: CSVAGQGNFLNYGYTF.

The chain employs TRBV15 and TRBJ2-7; 7 bases map to TRBD1. The J segment lost 2 bases and the V segment lost 3 bases, leaving 7 bases of the junction unmatched. This CDR3 has 15 residues. The germline V gene encodes CDR1 LNHNV and CDR2 YYDKDF (reference sequence). CDR3 sequence reads: CATSRQGQAPYEQYF. CDR3 coding DNA: TGTGCCACCAGCAGGCAAGGACAGGCCCCCTACGAGCAGTACTTC.

V usage is TRBV7-8 and J usage is TRBJ2-5; 9 bases match TRBD1. The V segment lost 7 bases and the J segment 4 bases; nucleotides outside the gene matches: 10. Germline V gene data show CDR1 as SGHVS and CDR2 as FQNEAQ. This CDR3 contains 15 residues. Here the CDR3 reads CASNSHRGPGETQYF. CDR3 nucleotide sequence: TGTGCCAGCAACTCCCACAGGGGGCCGGGAGAGACCCAGTACTTC.

The chain recombines TRBV7-9 with TRBJ1-3; D unresolved. V lost 3 bases and J lost 4, with 4 bases in between. The CDR3 totals 12 residues. Germline V gives CDR1 SEHNR, CDR2 FQNEAQ (reference sequence). The CDR3 sequence is CASSFQGNTIYF. The CDR3 nucleotides read TGTGCCAGCAGCTTTCAAGGAAACACCATATATTTT.

V usage is TRBV27 and J usage is TRBJ2-7; D might be TRBD2 (6 bases). Germline assignment: CDR1 MNHEY and CDR2 SMNVEV (reference sequence). CDR3 length equals 14 residues. Trimming left V 6 bases short and J 3 bases short, with 15 bases between. In DNA form, the CDR3 reads TGTGCCAGCAGGGGCTGGCCTAGCGACTACGAGCAGTACTTC. Translation gives CASRGWPSDYEQYF.